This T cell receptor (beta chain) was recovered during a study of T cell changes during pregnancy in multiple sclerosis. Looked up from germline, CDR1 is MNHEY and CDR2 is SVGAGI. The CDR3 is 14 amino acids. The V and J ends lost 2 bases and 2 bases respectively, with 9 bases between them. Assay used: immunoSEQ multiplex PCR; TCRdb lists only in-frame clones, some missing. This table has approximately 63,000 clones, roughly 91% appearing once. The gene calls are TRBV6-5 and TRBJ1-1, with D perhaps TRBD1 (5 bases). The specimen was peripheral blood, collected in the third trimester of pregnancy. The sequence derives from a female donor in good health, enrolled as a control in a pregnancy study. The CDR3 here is CASSYATANTEAFF. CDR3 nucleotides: TGTGCCAGCAGTTACGCGACAGCAAACACTGAAGCTTTCTTT.